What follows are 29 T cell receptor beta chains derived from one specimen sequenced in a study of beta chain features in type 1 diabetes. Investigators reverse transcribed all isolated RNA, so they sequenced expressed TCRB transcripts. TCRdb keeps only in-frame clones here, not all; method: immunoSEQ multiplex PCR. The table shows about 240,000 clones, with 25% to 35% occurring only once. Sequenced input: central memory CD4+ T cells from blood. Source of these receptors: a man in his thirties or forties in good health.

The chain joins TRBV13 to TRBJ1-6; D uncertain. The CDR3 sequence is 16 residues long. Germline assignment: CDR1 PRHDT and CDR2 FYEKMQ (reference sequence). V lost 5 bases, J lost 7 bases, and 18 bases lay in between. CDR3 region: CASSIGGMRENSPLHF. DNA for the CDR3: TGTGCCAGCAGCATCGGAGGGATGAGGGAGAATTCACCCCTCCACTTT.

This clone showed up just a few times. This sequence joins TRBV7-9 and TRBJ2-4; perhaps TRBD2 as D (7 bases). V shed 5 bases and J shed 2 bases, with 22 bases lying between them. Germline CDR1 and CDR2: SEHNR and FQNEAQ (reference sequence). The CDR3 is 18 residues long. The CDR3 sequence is CASSPAFRSRGPKNIQYF. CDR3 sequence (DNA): TGTGCCAGCAGCCCGGCCTTCCGGTCGCGGGGGCCCAAAAACATTCAGTACTTC. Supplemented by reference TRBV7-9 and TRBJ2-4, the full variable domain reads DTGVSQNPRHKITKRGQNVTFRCDPISEHNRLYWYRQTLGQGPEFLTYFQNEAQLEKSRLLSDRFSAERPKGSFSTLEIQRTEQGDSAMYLCASSPAFRSRGPKNIQYFGAGTRLSVL.

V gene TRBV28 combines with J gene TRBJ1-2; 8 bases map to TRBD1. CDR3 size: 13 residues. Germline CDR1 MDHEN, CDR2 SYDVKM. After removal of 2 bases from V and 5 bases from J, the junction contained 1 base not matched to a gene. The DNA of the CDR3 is TGTGCCAGCAGTTTACGGACAGGGTATGGCTACACCTTC. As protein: CASSLRTGYGYTF.

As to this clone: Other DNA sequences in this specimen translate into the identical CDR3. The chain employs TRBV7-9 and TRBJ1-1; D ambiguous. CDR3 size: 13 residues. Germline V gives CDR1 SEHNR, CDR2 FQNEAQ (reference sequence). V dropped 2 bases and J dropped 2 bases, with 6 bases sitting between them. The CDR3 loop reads CASSLQLNTEAFF. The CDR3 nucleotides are TGTGCCAGCAGCTTACAACTAAACACTGAAGCTTTCTTT.

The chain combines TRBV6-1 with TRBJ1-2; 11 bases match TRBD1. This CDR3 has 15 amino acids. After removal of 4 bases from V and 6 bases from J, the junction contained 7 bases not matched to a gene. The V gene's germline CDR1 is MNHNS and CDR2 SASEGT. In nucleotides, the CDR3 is TGTGCCAGCAGTGTTAGGACAGGGGGCTCCCATGGCTACACCTTC. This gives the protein CASSVRTGGSHGYTF.

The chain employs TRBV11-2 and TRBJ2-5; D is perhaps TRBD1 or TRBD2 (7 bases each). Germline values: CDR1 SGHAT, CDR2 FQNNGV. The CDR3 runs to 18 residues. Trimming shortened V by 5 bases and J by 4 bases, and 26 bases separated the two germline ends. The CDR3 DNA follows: TGTGCCAGCAGCCCCCCGGGGGGCAGGGGGTCCGAACGAGAGACCCAGTACTTC. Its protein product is CASSPPGGRGSERETQYF. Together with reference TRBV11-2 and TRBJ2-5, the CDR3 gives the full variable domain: EAGVAQSPRYKIIEKRQSVAFWCNPISGHATLYWYQQILGQGPKLLIQFQNNGVVDDSQLPKDRFSAERLKGVDSTLKIQPAKLEDSAVYLCASSPPGGRGSERETQYFGPGTRLLVL.

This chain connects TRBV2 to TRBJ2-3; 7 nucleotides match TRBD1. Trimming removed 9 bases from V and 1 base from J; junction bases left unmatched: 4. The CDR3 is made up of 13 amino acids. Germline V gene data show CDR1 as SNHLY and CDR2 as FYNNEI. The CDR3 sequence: CARGGKGTDTQYF. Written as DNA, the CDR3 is TGTGCCAGAGGGGGCAAGGGCACAGATACGCAGTATTTT.

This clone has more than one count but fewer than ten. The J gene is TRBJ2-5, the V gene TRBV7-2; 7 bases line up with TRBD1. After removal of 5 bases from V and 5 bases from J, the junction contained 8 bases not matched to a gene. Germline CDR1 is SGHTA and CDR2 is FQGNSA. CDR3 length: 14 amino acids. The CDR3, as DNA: TGTGCCAGCAGCACTGGACAGGATTGGGAGACCCAGTACTTC. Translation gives CASSTGQDWETQYF.

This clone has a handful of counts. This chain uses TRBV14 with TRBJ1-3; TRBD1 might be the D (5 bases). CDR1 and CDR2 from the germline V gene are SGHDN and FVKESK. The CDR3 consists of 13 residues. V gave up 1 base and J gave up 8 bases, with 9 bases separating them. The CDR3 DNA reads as TGTGCCAGCAGCCAAGGTTCAGGGTACACCATATATTTT. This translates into CASSQGSGYTIYF.

CDR3 protein: CASSQNSGGAYGYTF. As DNA, the CDR3 is TGTGCCAGCAGCCAGAACAGCGGGGGTGCCTATGGCTACACCTTC. The J gene is TRBJ1-2, the V gene TRBV14, with D possibly matching TRBD1 (5 bases). Between the trimmed V and J ends, which lost 3 bases and 4 bases, there was a span of 15 bases. The CDR3 length is 15 residues. Per the germline V gene, CDR1 is SGHDN and CDR2 is FVKESK.

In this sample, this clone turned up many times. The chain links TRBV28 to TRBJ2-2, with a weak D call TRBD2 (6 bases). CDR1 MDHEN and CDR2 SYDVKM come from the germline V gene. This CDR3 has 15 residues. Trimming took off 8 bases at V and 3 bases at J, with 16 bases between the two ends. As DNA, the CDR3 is TGTGCCAGCCTCTTGGAGGGCCAAGACACCGGGGAGCTGTTTTTT. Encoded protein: CASLLEGQDTGELFF. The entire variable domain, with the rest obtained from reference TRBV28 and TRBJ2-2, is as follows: DVKVTQSSRYLVKRTGEKVFLECVQDMDHENMFWYRQDPGLGLRLIYFSYDVKMKEKGDIPEGYSVSREKKERFSLILESASTNQTSMYLCASLLEGQDTGELFFGEGSRLTVL.

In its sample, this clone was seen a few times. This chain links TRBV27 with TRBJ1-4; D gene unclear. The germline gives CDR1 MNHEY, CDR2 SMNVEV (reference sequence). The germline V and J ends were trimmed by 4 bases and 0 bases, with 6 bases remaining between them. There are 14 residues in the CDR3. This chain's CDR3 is CASSSQTTNEKLFF. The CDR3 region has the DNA TGTGCCAGCAGTTCCCAGACAACTAATGAAAAACTGTTTTTT.

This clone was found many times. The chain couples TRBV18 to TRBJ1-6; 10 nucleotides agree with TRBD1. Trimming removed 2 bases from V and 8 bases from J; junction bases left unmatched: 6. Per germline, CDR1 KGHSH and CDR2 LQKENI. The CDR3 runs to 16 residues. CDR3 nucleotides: TGTGCCAGCTCACCATTCCAAGGGACAGGGGATTCACCCCTCCACTTT. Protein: CASSPFQGTGDSPLHF.

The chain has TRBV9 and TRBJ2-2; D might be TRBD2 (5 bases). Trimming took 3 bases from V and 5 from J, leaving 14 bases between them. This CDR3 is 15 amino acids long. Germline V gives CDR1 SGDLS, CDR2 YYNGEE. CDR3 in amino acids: CASSAPAGITGELFF. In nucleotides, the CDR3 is TGTGCCAGCAGCGCCCCGGCCGGGATAACCGGGGAGCTGTTTTTT.

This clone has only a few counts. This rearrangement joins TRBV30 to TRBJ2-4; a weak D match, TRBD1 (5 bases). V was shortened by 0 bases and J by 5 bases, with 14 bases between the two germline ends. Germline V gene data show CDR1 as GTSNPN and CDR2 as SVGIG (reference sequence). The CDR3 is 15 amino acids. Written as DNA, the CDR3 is TGTGCCTGGAGTGTTGAGGCGACAGATCAAAACATTCAGTACTTC. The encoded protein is CAWSVEATDQNIQYF.

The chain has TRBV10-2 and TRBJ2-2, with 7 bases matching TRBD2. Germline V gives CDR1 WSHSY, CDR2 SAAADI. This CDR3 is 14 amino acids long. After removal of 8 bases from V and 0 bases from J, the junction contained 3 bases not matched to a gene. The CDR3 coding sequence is TGCGCCAGCGGGAGGGCCTCGAACACCGGGGAGCTGTTTTTT. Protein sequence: CASGRASNTGELFF.

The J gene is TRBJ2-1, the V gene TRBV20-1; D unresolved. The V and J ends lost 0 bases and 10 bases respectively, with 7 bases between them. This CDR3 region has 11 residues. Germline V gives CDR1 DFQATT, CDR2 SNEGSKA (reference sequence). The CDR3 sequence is CSARDTLEQFF. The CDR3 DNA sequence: TGCAGTGCTAGAGATACCCTCGAGCAGTTCTTC.

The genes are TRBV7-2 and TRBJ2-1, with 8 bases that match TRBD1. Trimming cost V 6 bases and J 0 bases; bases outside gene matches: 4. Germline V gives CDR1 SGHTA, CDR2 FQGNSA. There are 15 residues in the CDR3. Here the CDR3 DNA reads TGTGCCAGCAGATCGGACAGGGCCTCCTACAATGAGCAGTTCTTC. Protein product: CASRSDRASYNEQFF.

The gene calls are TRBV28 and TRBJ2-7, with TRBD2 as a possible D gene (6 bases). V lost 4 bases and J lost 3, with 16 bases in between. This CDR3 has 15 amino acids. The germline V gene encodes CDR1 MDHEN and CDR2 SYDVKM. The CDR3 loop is CASSSGGGAHYEQYF. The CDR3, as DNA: TGTGCCAGCAGTTCAGGAGGCGGGGCCCACTACGAGCAGTACTTC.

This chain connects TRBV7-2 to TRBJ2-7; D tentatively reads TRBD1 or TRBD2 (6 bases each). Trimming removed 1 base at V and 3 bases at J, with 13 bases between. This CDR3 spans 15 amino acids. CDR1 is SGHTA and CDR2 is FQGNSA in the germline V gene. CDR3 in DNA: TGTGCCAGCAGCTTAGTTTCCGAGGGGGGCTACGAGCAGTACTTC. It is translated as CASSLVSEGGYEQYF.

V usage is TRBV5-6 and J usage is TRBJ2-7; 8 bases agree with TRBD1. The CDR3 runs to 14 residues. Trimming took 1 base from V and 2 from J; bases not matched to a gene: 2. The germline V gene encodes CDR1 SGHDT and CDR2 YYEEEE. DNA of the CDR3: TGTGCCAGCAGCTTGTTGGGACAGGCCTACGAGCAGTACTTC. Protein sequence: CASSLLGQAYEQYF.

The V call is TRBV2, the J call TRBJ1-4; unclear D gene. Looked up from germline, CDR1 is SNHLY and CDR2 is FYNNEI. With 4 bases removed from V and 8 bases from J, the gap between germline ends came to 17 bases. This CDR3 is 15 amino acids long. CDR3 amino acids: CASSARHEDQEKLFF. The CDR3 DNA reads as TGTGCCAGCAGTGCCAGACACGAGGACCAGGAAAAACTGTTTTTT.

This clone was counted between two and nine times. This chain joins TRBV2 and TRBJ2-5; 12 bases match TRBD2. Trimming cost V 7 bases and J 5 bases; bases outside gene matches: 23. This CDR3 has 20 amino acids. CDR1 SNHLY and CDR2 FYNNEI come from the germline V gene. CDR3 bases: TGTGCCAGCAAGAAGCTTTTACGGACTAGCGGGACGTCTGGGGGTGAGACCCAGTACTTC. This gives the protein CASKKLLRTSGTSGGETQYF.

The CDR3 sequence is CASSYDHGNGYEQYF. CDR3 nucleotides: TGTGCCAGCAGTTACGATCACGGAAACGGCTACGAGCAGTACTTC. The J gene is TRBJ2-7, the V gene TRBV6-5; D is ambiguous. The CDR3 loop spans 15 amino acids. V shed 2 bases and J shed 3 bases, with 14 bases lying between them. The germline gives CDR1 MNHEY, CDR2 SVGAGI.

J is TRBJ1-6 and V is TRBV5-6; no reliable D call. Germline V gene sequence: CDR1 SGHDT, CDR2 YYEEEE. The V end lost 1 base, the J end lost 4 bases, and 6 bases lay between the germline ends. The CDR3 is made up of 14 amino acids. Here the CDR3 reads CASSLREYNSPLHF. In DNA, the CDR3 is TGTGCCAGCAGCTTGCGGGAGTATAATTCACCCCTCCACTTT.

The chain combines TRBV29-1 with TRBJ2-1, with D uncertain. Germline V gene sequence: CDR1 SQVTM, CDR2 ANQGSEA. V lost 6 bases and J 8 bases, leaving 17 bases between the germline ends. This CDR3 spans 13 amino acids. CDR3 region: CSVASWEYDEQFF. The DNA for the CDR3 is TGCAGCGTGGCTTCCTGGGAATACGATGAGCAGTTCTTC.

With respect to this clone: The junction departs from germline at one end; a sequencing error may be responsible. The CDR3 DNA reads TGTGCCAGCTCAGCAACCGGGACTAGCGGGGATCGGAGGAACTTC. Translated, it gives CASSATGTSGDRRNF. The chain links TRBV18 to TRBJ2-5, with 13 bases lining up with TRBD2. The germline V gene encodes CDR1 KGHSH and CDR2 LQKENI. This CDR3 has 15 amino acids.

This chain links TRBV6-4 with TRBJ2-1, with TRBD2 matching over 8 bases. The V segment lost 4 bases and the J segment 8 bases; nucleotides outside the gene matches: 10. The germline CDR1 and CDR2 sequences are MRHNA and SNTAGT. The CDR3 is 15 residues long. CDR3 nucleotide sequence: TGTGCCAGCAGTGTAAGAGGGGGAGCGGGAGATGAGCAGTTCTTC. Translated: CASSVRGGAGDEQFF.

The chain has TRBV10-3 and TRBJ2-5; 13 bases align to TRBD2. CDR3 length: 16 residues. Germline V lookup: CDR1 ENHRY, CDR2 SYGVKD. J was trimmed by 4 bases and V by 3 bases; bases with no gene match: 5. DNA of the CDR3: TGTGCCATCAGTGAAACTAGCGGGAGGGCCGGAGAGACCCAGTACTTC. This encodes CAISETSGRAGETQYF.